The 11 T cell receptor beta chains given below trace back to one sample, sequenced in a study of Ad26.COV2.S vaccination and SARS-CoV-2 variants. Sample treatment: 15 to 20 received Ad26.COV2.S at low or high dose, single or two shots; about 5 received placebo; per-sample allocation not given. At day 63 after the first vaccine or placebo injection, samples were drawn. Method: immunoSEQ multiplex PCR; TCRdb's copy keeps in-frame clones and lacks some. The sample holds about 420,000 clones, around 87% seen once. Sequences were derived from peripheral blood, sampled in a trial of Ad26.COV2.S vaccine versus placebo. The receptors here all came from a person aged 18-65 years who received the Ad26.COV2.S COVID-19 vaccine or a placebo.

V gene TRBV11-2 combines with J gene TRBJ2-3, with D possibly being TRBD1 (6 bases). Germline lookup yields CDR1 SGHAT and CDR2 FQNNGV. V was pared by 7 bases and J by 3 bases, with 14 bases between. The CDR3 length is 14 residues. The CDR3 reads CASTPSRGTDTQYF. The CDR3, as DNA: TGTGCCAGCACCCCTAGCAGGGGAACAGATACGCAGTATTTT.

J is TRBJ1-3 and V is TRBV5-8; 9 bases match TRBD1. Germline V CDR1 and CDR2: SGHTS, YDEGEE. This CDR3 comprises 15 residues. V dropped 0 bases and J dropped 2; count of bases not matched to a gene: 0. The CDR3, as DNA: TGTGCCAGCAGCTTGGGACAGGGGGCTGGAAACACCATATATTTT. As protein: CASSLGQGAGNTIYF.

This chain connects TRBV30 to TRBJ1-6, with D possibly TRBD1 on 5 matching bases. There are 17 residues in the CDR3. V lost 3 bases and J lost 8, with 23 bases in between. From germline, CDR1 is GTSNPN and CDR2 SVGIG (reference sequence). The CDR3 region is CAWRPEGWVGRYSPLHF. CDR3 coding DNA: TGTGCCTGGAGGCCCGAGGGGTGGGTCGGCAGGTATTCACCCCTCCACTTT. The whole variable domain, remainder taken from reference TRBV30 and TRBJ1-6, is SQTIHQWPATLVQPVGSPLSLECTVEGTSNPNLYWYRQAAGRGLQLLFYSVGIGQISSEVPQNLSASRPQDRQFILSSKKLLLSDSGFYLCAWRPEGWVGRYSPLHFGNGTRLTVT.

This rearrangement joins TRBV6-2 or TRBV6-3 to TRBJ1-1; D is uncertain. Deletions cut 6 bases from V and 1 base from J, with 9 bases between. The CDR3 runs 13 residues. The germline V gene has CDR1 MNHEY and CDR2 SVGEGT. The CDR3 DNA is TGTGCCAGCAGCCCCAAGGAGAACACTGAAGCTTTCTTT. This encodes CASSPKENTEAFF.

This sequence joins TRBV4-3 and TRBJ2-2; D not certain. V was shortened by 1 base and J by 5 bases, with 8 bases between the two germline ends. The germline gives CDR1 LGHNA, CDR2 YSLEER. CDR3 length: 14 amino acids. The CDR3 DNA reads TGCGCCAGCAGCCAAGCTGCGGTGACCGGGGAGCTGTTTTTT. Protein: CASSQAAVTGELFF.

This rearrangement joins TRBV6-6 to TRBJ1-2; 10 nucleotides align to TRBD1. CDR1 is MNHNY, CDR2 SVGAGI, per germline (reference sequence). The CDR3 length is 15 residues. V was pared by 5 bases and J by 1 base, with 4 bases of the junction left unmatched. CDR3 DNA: TGTGCCAGCAGTCGGGGACAGGGGCGTAACTATGGCTACACCTTC. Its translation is CASSRGQGRNYGYTF.

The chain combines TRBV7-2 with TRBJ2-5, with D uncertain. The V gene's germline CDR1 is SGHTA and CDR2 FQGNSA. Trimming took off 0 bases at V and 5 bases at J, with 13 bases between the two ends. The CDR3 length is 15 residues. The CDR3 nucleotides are TGTGCCAGCAGCTTAGCAGGAAGGTATGAGGAGACCCAGTACTTC. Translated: CASSLAGRYEETQYF. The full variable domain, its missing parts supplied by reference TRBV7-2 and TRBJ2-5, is GAGVSQSPSNKVTEKGKDVELRCDPISGHTALYWYRQSLGQGLEFLIYFQGNSAPDKSGLPSDRFSAERTGGSVSTLTIQRTQQEDSAVYLCASSLAGRYEETQYFGPGTRLLVL.

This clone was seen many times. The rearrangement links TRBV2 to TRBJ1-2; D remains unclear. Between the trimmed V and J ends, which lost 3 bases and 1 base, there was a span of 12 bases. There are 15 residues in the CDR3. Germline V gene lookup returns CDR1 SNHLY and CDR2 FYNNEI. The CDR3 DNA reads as TGTGCCAGCAGTGAGGGTGAGGCACATAACTATGGCTACACCTTC. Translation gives CASSEGEAHNYGYTF.

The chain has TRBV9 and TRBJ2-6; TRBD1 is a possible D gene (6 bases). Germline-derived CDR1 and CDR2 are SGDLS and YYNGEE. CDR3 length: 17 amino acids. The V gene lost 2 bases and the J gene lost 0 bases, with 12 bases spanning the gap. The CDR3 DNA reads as TGTGCCAGCAGCGTCGGACAGCGGAGCTCTGGGGCCAACGTCCTGACTTTC. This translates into CASSVGQRSSGANVLTF.

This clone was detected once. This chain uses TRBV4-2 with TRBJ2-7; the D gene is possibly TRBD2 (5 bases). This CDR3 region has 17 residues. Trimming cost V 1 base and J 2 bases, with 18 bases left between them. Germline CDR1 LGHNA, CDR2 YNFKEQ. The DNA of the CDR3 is TGTGCCAGCAGCCAAGGCGGGCCCGAGAAGACTACCTACGAGCAGTACTTC. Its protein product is CASSQGGPEKTTYEQYF.

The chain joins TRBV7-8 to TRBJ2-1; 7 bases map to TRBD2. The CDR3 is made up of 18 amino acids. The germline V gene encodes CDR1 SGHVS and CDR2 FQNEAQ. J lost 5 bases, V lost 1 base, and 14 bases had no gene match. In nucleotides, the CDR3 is TGTGCCAGCAGCTTAGTTGCCCTTTGGCGGGGGAATGACAATGAGCAGTTCTTC. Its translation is CASSLVALWRGNDNEQFF.